This TCR beta chain was documented in a study of blood T cell repertoires in COVID-19. Background on the study: Samples of COVID-19 (acute and convalescent) were obtained from the United States, Italy and Spain.

J was trimmed by 7 bases and V by 3 bases; bases with no gene match: 4. The CDR3 runs 14 residues. In germline, CDR1 is SGHDT, CDR2 YYEEEE. Clones were read by immunoSEQ multiplex PCR, and TCRdb kept only the in-frame ones, dropping some. Among some 490,000 clones listed, roughly 88% were seen once. The chain has TRBV5-6 and TRBJ1-4, with 9 nucleotides matching TRBD1. The source is a human donor in a cohort sampled during active COVID-19. Sequencing was carried out using peripheral blood. The chain's CDR3 is CASSSPGQGEKLFF. In DNA form, the CDR3 reads TGTGCCAGCAGCTCCCCGGGACAGGGTGAAAAACTGTTTTTT.